This TCR beta chain is from a study of read filtering for tumor transcriptome and immune sequencing. Overall study findings and caveats: The CD138-negative fraction was mixed bone marrow immune cells, not pure T cells.

The CDR3 totals 13 residues. Germline lookup yields CDR1 SNHLY and CDR2 FYNNEI. V was cut by 4 bases and J by 6 bases, with 12 bases left in between. From roughly 390 ng of RNA, a library with molecular barcoded alpha/delta and beta/gamma adaptors was made. Each CDR3 protein gets one entry after TCRdb re-called the reads with MiXCR. Seen here are about 61,000 distinct CDR3 sequences, roughly 19% observed once, and the top ten hold over 12%. Bone marrow was sampled from every patient at the time of active disease. This clonotype was counted at least ten times. Its antigen remains unknown. Material for sequencing was a population of CD138-negative cells sorted from bone marrow. The chain is built from TRBV2 and TRBJ1-2; D is ambiguous. This sequence originates from a donor older than 35 with multiple myeloma. The DNA of the CDR3 is TGTGCCAGCAGTGTCGTAGAGTTTAATGGCTACACCTTC. It is translated as CASSVVEFNGYTF.